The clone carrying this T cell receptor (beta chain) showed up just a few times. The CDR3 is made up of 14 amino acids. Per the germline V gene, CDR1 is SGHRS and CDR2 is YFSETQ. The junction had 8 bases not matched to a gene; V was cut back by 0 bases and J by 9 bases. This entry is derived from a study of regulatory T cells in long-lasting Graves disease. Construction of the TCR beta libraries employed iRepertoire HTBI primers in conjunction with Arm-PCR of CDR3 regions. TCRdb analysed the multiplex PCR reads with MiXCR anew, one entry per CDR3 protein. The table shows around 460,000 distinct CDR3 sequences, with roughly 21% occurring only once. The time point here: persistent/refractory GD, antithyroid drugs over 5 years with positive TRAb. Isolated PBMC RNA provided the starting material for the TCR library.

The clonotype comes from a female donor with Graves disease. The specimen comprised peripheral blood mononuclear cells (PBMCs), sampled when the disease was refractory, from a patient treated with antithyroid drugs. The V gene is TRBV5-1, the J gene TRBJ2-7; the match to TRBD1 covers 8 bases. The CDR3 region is CASSLEARGQGQYF. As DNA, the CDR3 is TGCGCCAGCAGCTTGGAGGCCAGGGGGCAAGGGCAGTACTTC.